This TCR beta chain originates from a study of blood T cell repertoires in COVID-19. Study-wide context: Both acute and convalescent COVID-19 samples were obtained from the United States, Italy and Spain. PBMCs, B-cell-depleted T cells, or T cells provided the cDNA or gDNA that made up the material.

Each participant's cohort was designated according to participant-reported clinical history. The germline V gene has CDR1 SGHDN and CDR2 FVKESK. The CDR3 has 13 residues. The germline V and J ends were trimmed by 8 bases and 0 bases, with 10 bases remaining between them. Authors' methods: How many nucleated cells were present was estimated from reference gene primer amplification. Generated by immunoSEQ multiplex PCR, the TCRdb table keeps only in-frame clones and is missing some. V, J and clone size were drawn from that table, and D and trimming were deduced from the DNA. The sample yields some 270,000 clones, around 85% seen once.

The specimen sequenced was PBMCs or T cells enriched from blood (not recorded which). The clonotype was recovered from a woman in her forties or fifties with acute COVID-19. V is TRBV14 and J is TRBJ1-2, with a possible D match to TRBD1 (6 bases). The CDR3 sequence: CASGKGANYGYTF. DNA for the CDR3: TGTGCCAGCGGGAAGGGGGCTAACTATGGCTACACCTTC.